Shown below are 2 T cell receptor beta chains from a single sample sequenced in a study of graft-versus-host responses after intestinal transplantation (dated by TCRdb to the early 2020s). The library was generated by the immunoSEQ multiplex PCR assay. In its TCRdb copy, this immuneACCESS table keeps in-frame sequences only and misses some clones. Where compared with another copy, unresolved V genes explain less than half of these, and the others have no known cause. Across this sample there are around 71,000 clones, with 80% to 95% seen only once. The ten largest clonotypes hold about 6.7% of the sample. The specimen was bone marrow, collected approximately 740 days after intestinal transplantation. The receptor source for this set is a human patient who received an intestinal transplant, so some T cells may come from the graft donor.

J is TRBJ2-5 and V is TRBV5-1; D is perhaps TRBD1 (8 bases). V lost 4 bases and J lost 5, with 15 bases in between. Germline loops: CDR1 SGHRS, CDR2 YFSETQ. This CDR3 contains 14 residues. For the CDR3, the DNA is TGCGCCAGCAGCCCAGGACAGGGAGGGGAGACCCAGTACTTC. Its translation: CASSPGQGGETQYF.

The CDR3 coding sequence is TGTGCCAGCAGTTACTCGAGGGATACCGGGGAGCTGTTTTTT. It specifies CASSYSRDTGELFF. The V gene is TRBV6-5, the J gene TRBJ2-2; a possible D gene is TRBD2 (5 bases). This CDR3 contains 14 residues. In germline, CDR1 is MNHEY, CDR2 SVGAGI. Trimming removed 0 bases at V and 5 bases at J, with 7 bases between.